Listed here are 5 T cell receptor beta chains from one sample, sequenced in a study of shared clonotypes between healthy human individuals. Libraries were prepared by immunoSEQ multiplex PCR; TCRdb keeps only in-frame clonotypes and omits some of them. The sample has some 2,100,000 clones; approximately 95% are singletons. The sequenced sample consisted of naive CD4+ T cells sorted from blood. Subset specified: CD45RA+ positively selected. These receptors were collected from a man aged 18 to 30 in good health.

The J gene is TRBJ2-1, the V gene TRBV7-9, with D unresolved. The CDR3 length is 15 residues. Trimming took off 3 bases at V and 0 bases at J, with 9 bases between the two ends. CDR1 SEHNR and CDR2 FQNEAQ come from the germline V gene (reference sequence). CDR3 DNA sequence: TGTGCCAGCAGCTTTAACGCGACCTCCTACAATGAGCAGTTCTTC. It is translated as CASSFNATSYNEQFF.

The chain is built from TRBV29-1 and TRBJ2-3; D might be TRBD1 or TRBD2, each matching 6 bases. Germline V lookup: CDR1 SQVTM, CDR2 ANQGSEA. Trimming pared 4 bases from V and 0 bases from J, leaving 20 bases between. The CDR3 length is 17 residues. CDR3 region: CSVGRGGVGGSTDTQYF. The CDR3 DNA reads TGCAGCGTTGGGCGAGGCGGGGTAGGGGGGAGCACAGATACGCAGTATTTT.

This chain joins TRBV5-4 and TRBJ1-1; no clear D. Germline V gene lookup returns CDR1 SGHNT and CDR2 YYREEE (reference sequence). Trimming cost V 4 bases and J 8 bases, with 18 bases left between them. This CDR3 region has 14 residues. The CDR3 DNA reads as TGTGCCAGCAGCCCGGCGCCTGAAAGGATAGAAGCTTTCTTT. Translation: CASSPAPERIEAFF.

The V call is TRBV6-6, the J call TRBJ2-2, with D uncertain. The CDR3 consists of 13 residues. Trimming stripped 6 bases from V and 4 bases from J, with 9 bases between. CDR1 and CDR2 from the germline V gene are MNHNY and SVGAGI (reference sequence). CDR3 residues: CASRSPSTGELFF. The CDR3 DNA sequence: TGTGCCAGCAGAAGCCCATCCACCGGGGAGCTGTTTTTT.

In the case of this clone: The same CDR3 also results from other DNA sequences found in this sample. The chain joins TRBV6-5 to TRBJ1-6, with 8 bases identical to TRBD1. Germline loops: CDR1 MNHEY, CDR2 SVGAGI. V was pared by 6 bases and J by 7 bases, with 2 bases of the junction left unmatched. The CDR3 runs 13 residues. The CDR3 sequence is CASSRQGNSPLHF. CDR3 nucleotides: TGTGCCAGCAGCCGACAGGGGAATTCACCCCTCCACTTT.